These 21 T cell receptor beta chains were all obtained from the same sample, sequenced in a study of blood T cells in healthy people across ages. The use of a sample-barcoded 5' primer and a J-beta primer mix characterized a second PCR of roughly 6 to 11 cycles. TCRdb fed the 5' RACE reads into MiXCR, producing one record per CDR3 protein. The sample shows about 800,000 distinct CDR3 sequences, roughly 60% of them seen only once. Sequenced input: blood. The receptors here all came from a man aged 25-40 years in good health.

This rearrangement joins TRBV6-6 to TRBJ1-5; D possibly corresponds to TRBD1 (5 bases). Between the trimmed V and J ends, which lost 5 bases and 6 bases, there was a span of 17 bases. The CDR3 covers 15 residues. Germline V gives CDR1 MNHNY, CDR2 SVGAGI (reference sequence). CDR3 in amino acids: CASSDYPEGSQPQHF. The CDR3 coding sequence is TGTGCCAGCAGTGACTACCCGGAGGGGAGTCAGCCCCAGCATTTT.

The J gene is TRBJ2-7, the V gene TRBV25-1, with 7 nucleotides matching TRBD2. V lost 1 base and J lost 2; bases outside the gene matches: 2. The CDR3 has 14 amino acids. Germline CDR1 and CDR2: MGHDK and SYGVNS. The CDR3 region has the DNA TGTGCCAGCAGTGAATTGGGGGGGACCTACGAGCAGTACTTC. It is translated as CASSELGGTYEQYF.

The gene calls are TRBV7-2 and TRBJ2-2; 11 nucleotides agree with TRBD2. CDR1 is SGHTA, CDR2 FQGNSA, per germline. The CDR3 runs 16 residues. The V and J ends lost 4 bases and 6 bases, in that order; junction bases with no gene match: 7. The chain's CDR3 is CASSWRGLADAGELFF. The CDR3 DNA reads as TGTGCCAGCAGCTGGCGGGGACTAGCGGACGCCGGGGAGCTGTTTTTT.

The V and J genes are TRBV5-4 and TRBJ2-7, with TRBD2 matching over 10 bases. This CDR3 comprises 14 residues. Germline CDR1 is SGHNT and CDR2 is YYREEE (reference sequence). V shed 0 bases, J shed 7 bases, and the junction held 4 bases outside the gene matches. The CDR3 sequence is CASSLDWTSGEQYF. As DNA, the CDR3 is TGTGCCAGCAGCTTGGACTGGACTAGCGGAGAGCAGTACTTC.

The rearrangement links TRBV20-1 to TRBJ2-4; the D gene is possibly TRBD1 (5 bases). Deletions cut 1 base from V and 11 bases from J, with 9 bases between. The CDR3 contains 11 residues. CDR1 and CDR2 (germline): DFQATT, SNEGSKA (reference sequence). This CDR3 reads CSARGAGFQYF. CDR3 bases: TGCAGTGCTAGAGGGGCAGGGTTTCAGTACTTC.

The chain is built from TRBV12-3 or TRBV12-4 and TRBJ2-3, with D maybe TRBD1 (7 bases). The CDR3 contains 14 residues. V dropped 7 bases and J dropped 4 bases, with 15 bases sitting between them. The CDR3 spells CASNGRGAADTQYF. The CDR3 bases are TGTGCCAGCAATGGCAGGGGGGCCGCAGATACGCAGTATTTT.

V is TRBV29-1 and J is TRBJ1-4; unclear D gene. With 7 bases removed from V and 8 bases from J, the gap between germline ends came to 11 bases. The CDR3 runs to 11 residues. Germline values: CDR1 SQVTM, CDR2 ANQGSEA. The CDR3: CSALTGEKLFF. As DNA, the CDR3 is TGCAGCGCATTGACGGGGGAAAAACTGTTTTTT.

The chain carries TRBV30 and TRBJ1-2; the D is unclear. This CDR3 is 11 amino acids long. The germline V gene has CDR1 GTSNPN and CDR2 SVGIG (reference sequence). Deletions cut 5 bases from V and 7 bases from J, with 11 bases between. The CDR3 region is CAWEGIRGYTF. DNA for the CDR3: TGTGCCTGGGAGGGTATTCGTGGCTACACCTTC.

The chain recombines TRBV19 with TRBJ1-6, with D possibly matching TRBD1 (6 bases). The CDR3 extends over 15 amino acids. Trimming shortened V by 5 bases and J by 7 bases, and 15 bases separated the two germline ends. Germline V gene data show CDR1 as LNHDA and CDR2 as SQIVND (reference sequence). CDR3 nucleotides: TGTGCCAGTAGTGCACCGGGACATTCAAATTCACCCCTCCACTTT. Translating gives CASSAPGHSNSPLHF.

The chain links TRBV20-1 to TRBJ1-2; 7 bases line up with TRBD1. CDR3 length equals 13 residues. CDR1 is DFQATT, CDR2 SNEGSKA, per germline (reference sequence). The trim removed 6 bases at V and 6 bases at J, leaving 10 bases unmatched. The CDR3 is CSARTGTENGYTF. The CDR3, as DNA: TGCAGTGCCAGAACCGGGACAGAAAATGGCTACACCTTC.

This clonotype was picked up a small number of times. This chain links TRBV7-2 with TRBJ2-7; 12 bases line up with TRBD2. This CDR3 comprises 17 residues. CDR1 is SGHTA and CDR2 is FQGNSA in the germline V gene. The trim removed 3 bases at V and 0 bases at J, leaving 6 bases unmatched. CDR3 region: CASSLGLAGPGSYEQYF. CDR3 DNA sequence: TGTGCCAGCAGCTTGGGACTAGCGGGTCCCGGCTCCTACGAGCAGTACTTC.

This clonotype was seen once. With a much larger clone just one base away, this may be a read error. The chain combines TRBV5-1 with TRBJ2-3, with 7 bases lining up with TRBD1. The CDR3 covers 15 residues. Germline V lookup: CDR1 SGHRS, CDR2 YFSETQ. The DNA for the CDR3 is TGCGCCAGCAGCTTGGAGGACAGGAGCACAGATATGCAGTATTTT. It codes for CASSLEDRSTDMQYF.

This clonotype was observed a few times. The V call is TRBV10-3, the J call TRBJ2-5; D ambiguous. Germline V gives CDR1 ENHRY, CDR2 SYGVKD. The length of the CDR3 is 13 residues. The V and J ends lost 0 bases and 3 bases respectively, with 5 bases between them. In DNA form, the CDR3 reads TGTGCCATCAGTGAGTCGGATGAAGAGACCCAGTACTTC. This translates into CAISESDEETQYF.

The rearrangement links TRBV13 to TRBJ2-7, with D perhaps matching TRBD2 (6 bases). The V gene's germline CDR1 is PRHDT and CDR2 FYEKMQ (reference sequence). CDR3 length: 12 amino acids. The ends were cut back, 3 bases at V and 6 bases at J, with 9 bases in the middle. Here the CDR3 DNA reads TGTGCCAGCAGCTTTTGGAGGGGCGAGCAGTACTTC. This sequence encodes CASSFWRGEQYF.

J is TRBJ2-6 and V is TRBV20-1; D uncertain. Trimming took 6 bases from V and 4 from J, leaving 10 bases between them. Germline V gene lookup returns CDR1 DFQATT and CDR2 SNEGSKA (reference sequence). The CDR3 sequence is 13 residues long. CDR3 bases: TGCAGTGCCAGAACGGCGGGGGCCAACGTCCTGACTTTC. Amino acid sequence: CSARTAGANVLTF.

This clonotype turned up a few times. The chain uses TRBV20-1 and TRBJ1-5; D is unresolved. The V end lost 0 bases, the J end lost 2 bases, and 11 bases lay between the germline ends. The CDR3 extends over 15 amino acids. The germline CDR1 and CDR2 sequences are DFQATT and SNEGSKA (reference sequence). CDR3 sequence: CSARDQRGGNQPQHF. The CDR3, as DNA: TGCAGTGCTAGAGATCAGAGAGGAGGCAATCAGCCCCAGCATTTT.

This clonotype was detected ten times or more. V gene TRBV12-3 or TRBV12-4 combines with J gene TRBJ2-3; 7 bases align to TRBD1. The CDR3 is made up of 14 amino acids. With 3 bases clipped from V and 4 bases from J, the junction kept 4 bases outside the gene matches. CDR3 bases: TGTGCCAGCAGTTTCAGGGGGACCGCAGATACGCAGTATTTT. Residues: CASSFRGTADTQYF.

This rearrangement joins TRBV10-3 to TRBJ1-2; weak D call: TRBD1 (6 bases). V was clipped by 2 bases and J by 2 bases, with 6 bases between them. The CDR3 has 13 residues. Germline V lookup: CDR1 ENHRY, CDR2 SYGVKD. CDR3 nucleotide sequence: TGTGCCATCAGTGAGACAGGGAACTATGGCTACACCTTC. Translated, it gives CAISETGNYGYTF.

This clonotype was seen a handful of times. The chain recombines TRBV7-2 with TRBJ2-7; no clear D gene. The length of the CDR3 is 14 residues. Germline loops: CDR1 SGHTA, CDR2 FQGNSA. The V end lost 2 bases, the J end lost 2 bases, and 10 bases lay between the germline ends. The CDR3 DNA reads TGTGCCAGCAGCTTACGGCAGCCCCCCTACGAGCAGTACTTC. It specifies CASSLRQPPYEQYF.

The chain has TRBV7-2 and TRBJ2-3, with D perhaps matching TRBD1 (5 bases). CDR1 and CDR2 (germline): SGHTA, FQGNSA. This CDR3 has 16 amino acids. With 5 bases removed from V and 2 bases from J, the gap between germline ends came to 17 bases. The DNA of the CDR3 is TGTGCCAGCAGCCTAAACCCGGACACGTCCACAGATACGCAGTATTTT. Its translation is CASSLNPDTSTDTQYF.

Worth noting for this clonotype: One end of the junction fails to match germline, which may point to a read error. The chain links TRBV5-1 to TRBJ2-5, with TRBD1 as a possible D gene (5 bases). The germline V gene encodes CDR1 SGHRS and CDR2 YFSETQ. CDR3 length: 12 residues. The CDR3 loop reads CVSSVPGNGQYF. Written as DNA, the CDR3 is TGCGTCAGCAGCGTTCCAGGGAATGGGCAGTACTTC. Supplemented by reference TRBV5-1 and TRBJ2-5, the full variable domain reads KAGVTQTPRYLIKTRGQQVTLSCSPISGHRSVSWYQQTPGQGLQFLFEYFSETQRNKGNFPGRFSGRQFSNSRSEMNVSTLELGDSALYLCVSSVPGNGQYFGPGTRLLVL.